Included here is one T cell receptor (beta chain) sequence, with context. As yet, its antigen is unknown. Sequenced by immunoSEQ multiplex PCR; TCRdb stores in-frame clones only, minus some. The repertoire holds some 60,000 clones, with over 70% as singletons. Focal radiation with ipilimumab CTLA-4 blockade was given to patients with chemo-refractory metastatic non-small-cell lung cancer. The CDR3 totals 14 residues. V dropped 6 bases and J dropped 2 bases, with 13 bases sitting between them. Germline lookup yields CDR1 LNHDA and CDR2 SQIVND (reference sequence). These data are taken from a study of radiotherapy plus CTLA-4 blockade in lung cancer. Broader study findings: With interferon-beta, early dynamics of blood T cell clones were reported to best predict response. TCR clones from tumors expanded in blood after radiotherapy plus ipilimumab.

The sequencing used peripheral blood, collected from a patient treated with radiotherapy plus ipilimumab. V usage is TRBV19 and J usage is TRBJ2-5, with D perhaps matching TRBD1 (5 bases). The sequence came from a human donor with non-small cell lung cancer who had a partial response to radiotherapy plus ipilimumab. This chain's CDR3 is CASSTGVLQETQYF. The CDR3 DNA sequence: TGTGCCAGTAGCACAGGTGTGCTTCAAGAGACCCAGTACTTC.